The 14 T cell receptor beta chains below were found in one sample sequenced in a study of shared clonotypes between healthy human individuals. The protocol was immunoSEQ multiplex PCR, while the TCRdb copy is restricted to in-frame clones and leaves out a portion. This sample has some 1,100,000 clones, with about 84% found just once. Sequenced: memory CD4+ T cells from PBMCs. The subset: CD45RA-negative fraction. The receptors were sampled from a man in his late teens or twenties in good health. Some clones in this sample may be carry-over from other donors' samples.

The chain is built from TRBV11-1 and TRBJ1-1; D may be TRBD1 (5 bases). Germline V gene lookup returns CDR1 SGHAT and CDR2 FQDESV (reference sequence). V lost 4 bases to trimming and J lost 7 bases, with 28 bases between them. The CDR3 length is 18 residues. The CDR3 sequence: CASSSATAGRTLSVEAFF. DNA of the CDR3: TGTGCCAGCAGCTCAGCGACGGCAGGGAGGACTCTTAGTGTTGAAGCTTTCTTT.

In nucleotides, the CDR3 is TGTGCCAGCAGTTCGTATAGCGGGAGGTCTCGTTCGGACACCGGGGAGCTGTTTTTT. As protein: CASSSYSGRSRSDTGELFF. The chain uses TRBV27 and TRBJ2-2, with TRBD2 matching 10 bases. The V gene end was trimmed by 4 bases and the J gene end by 3 bases; junction bases not matched to a gene: 14. The CDR3 extends over 19 amino acids. CDR1 and CDR2 from the germline V gene are MNHEY and SMNVEV (reference sequence).

DNA for the CDR3: TGTGCCAGCGGGCCACCCCTGGCGCTCGGGCAGTACTTC. Its translation is CASGPPLALGQYF. The chain recombines TRBV6-1 with TRBJ2-7; no clear D. Germline V gene lookup returns CDR1 MNHNS and CDR2 SASEGT. The length of the CDR3 is 13 residues. Deletions cut 8 bases from V and 9 bases from J, with 20 bases between.

Points on this clone: This may be a read error: a much more frequent sequence differs by one nucleotide. The chain uses TRBV28 and TRBJ1-3, with D perhaps matching TRBD1 (5 bases). Germline V gene sequence: CDR1 MDHEN, CDR2 SYDVKM. This CDR3 comprises 13 residues. The V end lost 6 bases, the J end lost 0 bases, and 6 bases lay between the germline ends. The CDR3 coding sequence is TGTGCCAGCAGGGGGCCCTCTGGAAACACCATATATTTT. Translation gives CASRGPSGNTIYF.

This clone was picked up one time. The chain carries TRBV19 and TRBJ1-5, with unresolved D. The V gene's germline CDR1 is LNHDA and CDR2 SQIVND (reference sequence). Between the trimmed V and J ends, which lost 5 bases and 4 bases, there was a span of 9 bases. The CDR3 contains 13 residues. The CDR3 loop reads CASSYLDNQPQHF. The CDR3 region has the DNA TGTGCCAGTAGTTACCTCGATAATCAGCCCCAGCATTTT.

The CDR3 DNA sequence: TGTGCCACCAGTCCGACCGGGGGGTCTGGGGCCAACGTCCTGACTTTC. This codes for CATSPTGGSGANVLTF. The rearrangement uses TRBV15 and TRBJ2-6, with 7 bases fitting TRBD2. Germline V lookup: CDR1 LNHNV, CDR2 YYDKDF (reference sequence). This CDR3 is 16 amino acids long. Trimming removed 6 bases from V and 1 base from J; junction bases left unmatched: 6.

V usage is TRBV11-2 and J usage is TRBJ1-1; no clear D gene. There are 13 residues in the CDR3. V lost 3 bases and J lost 3, with 8 bases in between. Germline V gene sequence: CDR1 SGHAT, CDR2 FQNNGV. The chain's CDR3 is CASSLNRHTEAFF. The CDR3 DNA sequence: TGTGCCAGCAGCTTGAACAGACACACTGAAGCTTTCTTT. The full variable domain, completed using reference TRBV11-2 and TRBJ1-1, is EAGVAQSPRYKIIEKRQSVAFWCNPISGHATLYWYQQILGQGPKLLIQFQNNGVVDDSQLPKDRFSAERLKGVDSTLKIQPAKLEDSAVYLCASSLNRHTEAFFGQGTRLTVV.

The CDR3 spells CASSLGLQGAFGYTF. The CDR3 region has the DNA TGCGCCAGCAGCTTGGGTTTACAGGGGGCGTTTGGCTACACCTTC. The chain carries TRBV5-1 and TRBJ1-2, with 9 positions matching TRBD1. The CDR3 has 15 amino acids. J lost 7 bases, V lost 0 bases, and 7 bases had no gene match. In germline, CDR1 is SGHRS, CDR2 YFSETQ.

This clone was counted once. V is TRBV27 and J is TRBJ2-5, with 9 bases that match TRBD2. CDR1 is MNHEY and CDR2 is SMNVEV in the germline V gene (reference sequence). The ends lost 6 bases at V and 5 bases at J; junction bases unmatched: 16. The CDR3 spans 17 residues. CDR3 sequence (DNA): TGTGCCAGCAGCCTCCAAAGGGCGGGAGGGCCCCCGGAGACCCAGTACTTC. This encodes CASSLQRAGGPPETQYF.

This clone was counted a single time. The V gene is TRBV7-2, the J gene TRBJ2-7; D perhaps matches TRBD1 (6 bases). The CDR3 length is 13 residues. Per germline, CDR1 SGHTA and CDR2 FQGNSA. V lost 1 base and J lost 7, with 11 bases in between. Here the CDR3 reads CASSLGGPWEQYF. The CDR3 DNA reads as TGTGCCAGCAGCTTAGGGGGGCCGTGGGAGCAGTACTTC. Filled out from reference TRBV7-2 and TRBJ2-7, the complete variable domain reads GAGVSQSPSNKVTEKGKDVELRCDPISGHTALYWYRQSLGQGLEFLIYFQGNSAPDKSGLPSDRFSAERTGGSVSTLTIQRTQQEDSAVYLCASSLGGPWEQYFGPGTRLTVT.

J is TRBJ2-1 and V is TRBV7-9; 10 nucleotides line up with TRBD2. The CDR3 has 16 residues. In germline, CDR1 is SEHNR, CDR2 FQNEAQ (reference sequence). V trimming: 1 base; J trimming: 5 bases; junction bases outside the gene matches: 5. The DNA for the CDR3 is TGTGCCAGCAGCTTAGTCAGCGGGAGGGCCAACAATGAGCAGTTCTTC. Residues: CASSLVSGRANNEQFF. Together with reference TRBV7-9 and TRBJ2-1, the CDR3 gives the full variable domain: DTGVSQNPRHKITKRGQNVTFRCDPISEHNRLYWYRQTLGQGPEFLTYFQNEAQLEKSRLLSDRFSAERPKGSFSTLEIQRTEQGDSAMYLCASSLVSGRANNEQFFGPGTRLTVL.

This clone has more than one count but fewer than ten. The V gene is TRBV5-6, the J gene TRBJ1-6; maybe TRBD1 (6 bases). The CDR3 runs to 15 residues. V was pared by 7 bases and J by 9 bases, with 20 bases between. Germline CDR1 SGHDT, CDR2 YYEEEE. The CDR3 nucleotides are TGTGCCAGCTCTATTGGAGGGGGGAGAACTTCACCCCTCCACTTT. Its protein product is CASSIGGGRTSPLHF.

The chain uses TRBV7-9 and TRBJ2-5; 8 bases align to TRBD2. V gave up 6 bases and J gave up 4 bases; unmatched junction bases: 10. The CDR3 runs to 15 residues. CDR1 and CDR2 from the germline V gene are SEHNR and FQNEAQ (reference sequence). The CDR3 DNA reads as TGTGCCAGCAGTTACTACAGCGGGAGTGGAGAGACCCAGTACTTC. It specifies CASSYYSGSGETQYF.

The CDR3 bases are TGCGCCAGCAGCTCACTGGCGGGGCTCCAAGAGACCCAGTACTTC. Protein product: CASSSLAGLQETQYF. The rearrangement links TRBV5-1 to TRBJ2-5, with D possibly being TRBD2 (6 bases). There are 15 residues in the CDR3. Between the trimmed V and J ends, which lost 3 bases and 1 base, there was a span of 13 bases. Germline CDR1 is SGHRS and CDR2 is YFSETQ.